The clone carrying this TCR beta chain appeared once. Antigen unknown. This sample is drawn from a study of STAT3 mutations in large granular lymphocyte leukemia. Looking at the study overall: Over half of T-LGLL patients had one or more immunosuppressive regimens. Overall study findings and caveats: Samples missed the first appearance of the clone. After therapy, about 35% of the 18 patients switched clonotypes, all new clones STAT3 wild type. Every T-LGLL patient had at least one immunodominant TCRbeta clonotype. Persisting codominant clonotypes may have hidden a small pathogenic clone.

This CDR3 region has 14 residues. CDR1 is SGDLS, CDR2 YYNGEE, per germline. Trimming took off 0 bases at V and 7 bases at J, with 11 bases between the two ends. Sequencing used immunoSEQ multiplex PCR; TCRdb keeps in-frame clones, though not all of them. The sample contains about 15,000 clones, about nine tenths of which appear only once. Input material: peripheral blood mononuclear cells. This clonotype originated in a woman in her 50s with T-cell large granular lymphocyte leukemia. Some clones in this sample may be carry-over from other donors' samples. The rearrangement joins TRBV9 to TRBJ2-1, with D perhaps TRBD2 (6 bases). The CDR3 spells CASSVEGLPNEQFF. The CDR3 DNA sequence: TGTGCCAGCAGCGTAGAGGGACTCCCGAATGAGCAGTTCTTC.